Listed below are T cell receptor beta chains from one sample, sequenced in a study of human T cells and chemical hapten exposure. MiXCR was run by TCRdb on the RACE reads, yielding one entry per CDR3 protein. The sample gives 75,000 to 100,000 distinct CDR3 sequences, over 7.5% of which show up once; approximately 2% is in the top ten. This specimen consisted of whole blood, obtained in connection with sensitization to the hapten diphenylcyclopropenone (DPC). These receptors all stem from a woman aged 40-49 years with alopecia areata. Some clones in this sample may be carry-over from other donors' samples. Each CDR3 is given with its conserved first and last residue. D genes are given only for firm matches. Size is omitted from some rows. Given values are once, few, many or a class for expanded clones.

abundance | d_gene | j_gene | v_gene | CDR3nt | CDR3aa
many | . | TRBJ2-3 | TRBV5-1 | TGCGCCAGCAGCGGAAGCACAGATACGCAGTATTTT | CASSGSTDTQYF
many | TRBD1 | TRBJ2-7 | TRBV28 | TGTGCCAGCATATCCCCGGGACAGAACTGGCAGTACTTC | CASISPGQNWQYF
. | . | TRBJ1-5 | TRBV28 | TGTGCCAGCAGTTTGAATCAGCCCCAGCATTTT | CASSLNQPQHF
once | . | TRBJ2-3 | TRBV28 | TGTGCCAGCAGGAACGGACAGTACACAGATACGCAGTATTTT | CASRNGQYTDTQYF
. | TRBD1 | TRBJ2-4 | TRBV7-9 | TGTGCCAGCAGACCGGGACAGAAAAACATTCAGTACTTC | CASRPGQKNIQYF
many | . | TRBJ1-2 | TRBV4-3 | TGCGCCAGCAGCCAAGAGCCGGGATTAGCTAACTATGGCTACACCTTC | CASSQEPGLANYGYTF
few | . | TRBJ2-3 | TRBV28 | TGTGCCAGCAGTCCCTCCGGGCCTGACAGCACAGATACGCAGTATTTT | CASSPSGPDSTDTQYF
few | TRBD2 | TRBJ2-1 | TRBV20-1 | TGCAGTGCTAGAGGCGGAACTAGCGGGAAGCCCAATGAGCAGTTCTTC | CSARGGTSGKPNEQFF
many | TRBD2 | TRBJ2-7 | TRBV20-1 | TGCAGTGCTAGAGATCTAACTAGCGGGAGAAAGCAGTACTTC | CSARDLTSGRKQYF
few | . | TRBJ2-4 | TRBV2 | TGTGCCAGCAGTGAACTGGCTAGCGCAACCCAAAACATTCAGTACTTC | CASSELASATQNIQYF
many | TRBD2 | TRBJ2-1 | TRBV7-9 | TGTGCCAGCAGCCACATTAGCGGGTCACTCAATGAGCAGTTCTTC | CASSHISGSLNEQFF
many | TRBD1 | TRBJ1-5 | TRBV12-3/TRBV12-4 | TGTGCCAGCAGAGCACAGGGGTATACGCCCCAGCATTTT | CASRAQGYTPQHF
. | TRBD1 | TRBJ1-2 | TRBV4-3 | TGCGCCAGCAGCCAAGCCCCAGGGGGCGGCTATGGCTACACCTTC | CASSQAPGGGYGYTF
. | . | TRBJ1-4 | TRBV18 | TGTGCCAGCTCCACGACAGTGGGGGTCGGTGAAAAACTGTTTTTT | CASSTTVGVGEKLFF
many | . | TRBJ2-7 | TRBV12-3/TRBV12-4 | TGTGCCAGCAGTCCACAGGGCTACGAGCAGTACTTC | CASSPQGYEQYF
many | . | TRBJ2-5 | TRBV7-9 | TGTGCCAGCAGCTTAAGCAGGGACCTACAAGAGACCCAGTACTTC | CASSLSRDLQETQYF
many | . | TRBJ1-1 | TRBV4-3 | TGCGCCAGCAGCCAAGAGTCGGGAGGAACTGAAGCTTTCTTT | CASSQESGGTEAFF
few | . | TRBJ2-5 | TRBV7-2 | TGTGCCAGCAGCTTAGCGCTAACTCGGACCCAGTACTTC | CASSLALTRTQYF
many | . | TRBJ2-2 | TRBV7-2 | TGTGCCAGCAGCTCCCCTTGGGAGCTGTTTTTT | CASSSPWELFF
. | . | TRBJ2-7 | TRBV7-9 | TGTGCCAGCAGCCCCAGGGTTCCCGAGCAGTACTTC | CASSPRVPEQYF
. | . | TRBJ1-5 | TRBV6-2/TRBV6-3 | TGTGCCACCACCCAAGAGGGGCGCCTGAGCAATCAGCCCCAGCATTTT | CATTQEGRLSNQPQHF
. | . | TRBJ2-5 | TRBV9 | TGTGCCAGCAGCGTAGCGGTCTCGGAGACCCAGTACTTC | CASSVAVSETQYF
. | . | TRBJ2-1 | TRBV7-9 | TGTGCCAGCAGCTTAGCGGACACCCAGTTCTTC | CASSLADTQFF
. | . | TRBJ2-1 | TRBV4-1 | TGCGCCAGCAGCCAAGATCAATTGGCGCAGGGTTTCTTC | CASSQDQLAQGFF
many | . | TRBJ2-7 | TRBV4-2 | TGTGCCAGCAGCCAAGATCTTGGGGGGCTAGCGAATCATTACGAGCAGTACTTC | CASSQDLGGLANHYEQYF
many | . | TRBJ2-2 | TRBV6-2/TRBV6-3 | TGTGCCAGCAGTGGGCCGAACACCGGGGAGCTGTTTTTT | CASSGPNTGELFF
. | TRBD1 | TRBJ1-2 | TRBV20-1 | TGCAGTGCTAGAGAGCGTCGACAGGGGAAGCGTGGCTACACCTTC | CSARERRQGKRGYTF
few | . | TRBJ2-2 | TRBV24-1 | TGTGCCACCAGCAGACAGTACACCGGGGAGCTGTTTTTT | CATSRQYTGELFF
many | . | TRBJ1-3 | TRBV20-1 | TGCAGTGCTAGAGCAGAGAACTCTGGAAACACCATATATTTT | CSARAENSGNTIYF
few | . | TRBJ2-3 | TRBV7-3 | TGTGCCAGCAGCTCCATAGGATCCAGCACAGATACGCAGTATTTT | CASSSIGSSTDTQYF
. | TRBD1 | TRBJ1-5 | TRBV6-5 | TGTGCCAGCAAGGGGGCGTCCGGACTGCATCAGCCCCAGCATTTT | CASKGASGLHQPQHF
many | . | TRBJ1-2 | TRBV20-1 | TGCAGTGCTAGTAGTCGCGTCTATGGCTACACCTTC | CSASSRVYGYTF
few | . | TRBJ2-6 | TRBV19 | TGTGCCAGTATACCTAGCGTCGGACGAACCTCTGGGGCCAACGTCCTGACTTTC | CASIPSVGRTSGANVLTF
many | . | TRBJ1-2 | TRBV6-1 | TGTGCCAGCAGTGAAGCGCGGGGGGGAGGCTATGGCTACACCTTC | CASSEARGGGYGYTF
few | . | TRBJ2-1 | TRBV30 | TGTGCCTGGAGACGAGCAGGCGGGAAAATTTACAATGAGCAGTTCTTC | CAWRRAGGKIYNEQFF
many | . | TRBJ1-1 | TRBV6-2/TRBV6-3 | TGTGCCAGCAACCCACAGGTGAACACTGAAGCTTTCTTT | CASNPQVNTEAFF
. | TRBD2 | TRBJ2-2 | TRBV7-8 | TGTGCCAGCAGCTTAAGGCGAGCGGGAGAGGTCGGGGAGCTGTTTTTT | CASSLRRAGEVGELFF
. | . | TRBJ1-2 | TRBV12-3/TRBV12-4 | TGTGCCAGCAGTTTAGATTTTGGAGGGCTAGGCTATGGCTACACCTTC | CASSLDFGGLGYGYTF
. | TRBD2 | TRBJ2-1 | TRBV12-3/TRBV12-4 | TGTGCCAGCAGTTTATATTTGACTAGCGGATACAATGAGCAGTTCTTC | CASSLYLTSGYNEQFF
many | . | TRBJ1-1 | TRBV5-5 | TGTGCCAGCAGCTTGGTTTCCTGGATGAACACTGAAGCTTTCTTT | CASSLVSWMNTEAFF
. | . | TRBJ1-2 | TRBV28 | TGTGCCAGCAGTTTTAGCAGAAACTATGGCTACACCTTC | CASSFSRNYGYTF
few | TRBD2 | TRBJ2-7 | TRBV6-6 | TGTGCCAGCAGCTTTCAATGGGCTAGCGGCACCAGCTCCTACGAGCAGTACTTC | CASSFQWASGTSSYEQYF
. | TRBD2 | TRBJ2-5 | TRBV27 | TGTGCCAGCAGACTAGCGGGAGGTCGGGGTCGGGAGACCCAGTACTTC | CASRLAGGRGRETQYF
many | . | TRBJ2-5 | TRBV5-5 | TGTGCCAGCAGCGACGGGGGCGCCGAGACCCAGTACTTC | CASSDGGAETQYF
few | TRBD1 | TRBJ1-4 | TRBV7-8 | TGTGCCAGCAGCCTCAGGGGGCTCGGTGAAAAACTGTTTTTT | CASSLRGLGEKLFF
. | . | TRBJ2-7 | TRBV7-9 | TGTGCCAGCAGTTTCAGCACCTACGAGCAGTACTTC | CASSFSTYEQYF
. | . | TRBJ2-5 | TRBV4-3 | TGCGCCAGCAGCCAAAATCGGGGGCCAGAGACCCAGTACTTC | CASSQNRGPETQYF